The rows below give T cell receptor beta chains drawn from one sample of a study of CD8 T cells in ankylosing spondylitis. In TCRdb, the 5' RACE reads were re-called with MiXCR into one record per CDR3 protein. Here the sample spans roughly 440,000 distinct CDR3 sequences, 15% to 20% being singletons. What was sequenced was blood, either unsorted or a sorted T cell fraction (not recorded which). Every receptor here comes from a male donor with ankylosing spondylitis. The CDR3 runs from the conserved cysteine through the conserved F or W.

TRBJ1-1,TRBV30,CAWSGGREAFF
TRBJ1-1,TRBV20-1,CSARRQNTEAFF
TRBJ1-2,TRBV6-1,CASSHGDRGRYGYTF
TRBJ1-6,TRBV10-3,CAISSQLGSPLHF
TRBJ2-1,TRBV5-1,CASSLADSSYNEQFF
TRBJ2-1,TRBV11-2,CASTIMGTKGNEQFF
TRBJ1-1,TRBV7-3,CASSSDRGAEAFF
TRBJ2-7,TRBV5-6,CASSPGQGADYEQYF
TRBJ2-3,TRBV25-1,CASGGGPRGSTDTQYF
TRBJ1-1,TRBV11-3,CASSYARANTEAFF
TRBJ2-3,TRBV11-1,CASSLATPRLVRTDTQYF
TRBJ2-3,TRBV11-1,CASSSGGGGSADTQYF
TRBJ2-7,TRBV24-1,CATSGGDRNMAYEQYF
TRBJ2-2,TRBV5-1,CASYSGTGYTGELFF
TRBJ2-1,TRBV20-1,CSASPPTRGYNEQFF
TRBJ2-5,TRBV20-1,CSARAPTGGPVRETQYF
TRBJ2-5,TRBV20-1,CSAGGQGARETQYF
TRBJ2-3,TRBV3-1,CASSSRRGADTQYF
TRBJ2-7,TRBV9,CASSVDQGPSFEQYF
TRBJ2-7,TRBV2,CASSVGGDNGDEQYF
TRBJ1-5,TRBV19,CASSTSGTGHEPQHF
TRBJ2-1,TRBV5-1,CASGSGGYNEQFF
TRBJ2-1,TRBV4-1,CASSQPGLASYNEQFF
TRBJ2-2,TRBV18,CASSPPPKTILGELFF
TRBJ2-1,TRBV6-5,CASSYSWTSPGNEQFF
TRBJ2-5,TRBV3-1,CASSQELAGQETQYF
TRBJ1-6,TRBV5-1,CASSPGQKNSPLHF
TRBJ1-2,TRBV20-1,CSATRGPDYGYTF
TRBJ2-3,TRBV12-3/TRBV12-4,CASSSRAATGTDTQYF
TRBJ2-5,TRBV28,CASSLSPRDTLLETQYF
TRBJ1-5,TRBV7-8,CASSSRIGDQPQHF
TRBJ1-3,TRBV5-1,CASSSNRAGNTIYF
TRBJ2-3,TRBV15,CATSRTGTSGGTSTDTQYF
TRBJ1-3,TRBV7-2,CASSLFQDPSGNTIYF
TRBJ2-7,TRBV7-2,CASSLSGGAGYEQYF